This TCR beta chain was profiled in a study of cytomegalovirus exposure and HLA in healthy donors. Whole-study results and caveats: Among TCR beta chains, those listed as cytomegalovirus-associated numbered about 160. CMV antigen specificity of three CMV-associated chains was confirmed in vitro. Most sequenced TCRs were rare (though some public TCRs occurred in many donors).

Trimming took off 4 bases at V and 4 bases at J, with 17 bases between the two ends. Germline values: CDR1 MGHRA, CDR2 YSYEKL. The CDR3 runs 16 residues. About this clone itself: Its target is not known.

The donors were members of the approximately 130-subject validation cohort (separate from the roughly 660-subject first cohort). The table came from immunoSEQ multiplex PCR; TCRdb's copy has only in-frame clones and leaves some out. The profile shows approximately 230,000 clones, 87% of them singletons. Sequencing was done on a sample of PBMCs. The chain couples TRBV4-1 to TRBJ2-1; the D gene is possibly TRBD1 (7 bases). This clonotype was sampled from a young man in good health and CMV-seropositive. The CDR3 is CASSLRGQGGYNEQFF. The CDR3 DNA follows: TGCGCCAGCAGCCTTCGGGGGCAGGGGGGTTACAATGAGCAGTTCTTC.